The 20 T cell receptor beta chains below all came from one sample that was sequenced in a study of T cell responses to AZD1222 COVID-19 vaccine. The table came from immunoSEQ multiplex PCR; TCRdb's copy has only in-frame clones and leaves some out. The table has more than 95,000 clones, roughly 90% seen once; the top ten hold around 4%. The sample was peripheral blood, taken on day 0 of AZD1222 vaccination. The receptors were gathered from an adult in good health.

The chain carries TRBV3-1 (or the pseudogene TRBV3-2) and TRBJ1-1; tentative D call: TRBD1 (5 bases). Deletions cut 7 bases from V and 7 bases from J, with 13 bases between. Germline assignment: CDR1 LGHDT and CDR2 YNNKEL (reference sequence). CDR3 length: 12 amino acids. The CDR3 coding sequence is TGTGCCAGCACCTTGTGGGGGGGTGAAGCTTTCTTT. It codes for CASTLWGGEAFF.

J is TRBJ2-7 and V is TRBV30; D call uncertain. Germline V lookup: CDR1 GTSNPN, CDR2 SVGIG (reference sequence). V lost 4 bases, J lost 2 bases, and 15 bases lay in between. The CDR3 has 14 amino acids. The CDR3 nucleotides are TGTGCCTGGATGGGGTTTGGGAAAACCTACGAGCAGTACTTC. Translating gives CAWMGFGKTYEQYF. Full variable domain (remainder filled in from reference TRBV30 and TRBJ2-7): SQTIHQWPATLVQPVGSPLSLECTVEGTSNPNLYWYRQAAGRGLQLLFYSVGIGQISSEVPQNLSASRPQDRQFILSSKKLLLSDSGFYLCAWMGFGKTYEQYFGPGTRLTVT.

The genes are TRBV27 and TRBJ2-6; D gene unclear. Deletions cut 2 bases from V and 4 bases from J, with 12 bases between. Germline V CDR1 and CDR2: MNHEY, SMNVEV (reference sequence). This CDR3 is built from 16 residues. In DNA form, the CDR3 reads TGTGCCAGCAGTTTAGCCAGGATCGGAGGGGCCAACGTCCTGACTTTC. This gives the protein CASSLARIGGANVLTF.

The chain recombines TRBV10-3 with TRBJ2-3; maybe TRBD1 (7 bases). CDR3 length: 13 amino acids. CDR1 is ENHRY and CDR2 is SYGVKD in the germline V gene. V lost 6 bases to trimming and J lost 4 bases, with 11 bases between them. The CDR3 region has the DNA TGTGCCATCAGCAGGGGGGCAGCAGATACGCAGTATTTT. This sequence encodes CAISRGAADTQYF.

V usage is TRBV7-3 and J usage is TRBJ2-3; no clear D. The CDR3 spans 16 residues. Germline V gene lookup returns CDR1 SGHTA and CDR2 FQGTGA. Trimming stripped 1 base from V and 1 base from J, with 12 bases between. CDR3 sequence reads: CASSLRAPAGTDTQYF. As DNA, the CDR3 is TGTGCCAGCAGCTTAAGGGCCCCAGCCGGCACAGATACGCAGTATTTT.

CDR3 protein: CASSSQLRQGAGANVLTF. The DNA for the CDR3 is TGTGCCAGCAGCTCCCAGCTAAGACAGGGGGCTGGGGCCAACGTCCTGACTTTC. This chain connects TRBV11-2 to TRBJ2-6; 9 nucleotides agree with TRBD1. CDR3 size: 18 residues. With 4 bases clipped from V and 2 bases from J, the junction kept 9 bases outside the gene matches. Germline CDR1 and CDR2: SGHAT and FQNNGV.

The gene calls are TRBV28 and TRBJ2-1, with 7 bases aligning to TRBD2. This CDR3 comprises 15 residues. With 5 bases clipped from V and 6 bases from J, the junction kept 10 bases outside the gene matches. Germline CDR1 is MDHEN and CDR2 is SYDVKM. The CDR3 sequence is CASSIIPGRGNEQFF. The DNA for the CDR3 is TGTGCCAGCAGTATTATTCCAGGGAGGGGCAATGAGCAGTTCTTC.

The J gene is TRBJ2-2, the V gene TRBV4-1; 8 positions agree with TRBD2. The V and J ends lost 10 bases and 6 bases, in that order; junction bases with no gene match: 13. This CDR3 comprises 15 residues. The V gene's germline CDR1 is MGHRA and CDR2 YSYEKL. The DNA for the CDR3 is TGCGCCACCAGATCTAGCGGGTTTAGTTCCGGGGAGCTGTTTTTT. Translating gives CATRSSGFSSGELFF.

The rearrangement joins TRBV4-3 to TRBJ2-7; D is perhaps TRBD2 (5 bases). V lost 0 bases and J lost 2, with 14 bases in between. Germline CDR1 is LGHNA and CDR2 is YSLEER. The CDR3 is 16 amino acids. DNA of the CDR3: TGCGCCAGCAGCCAAGATTGGGCAGCGGATACCTACGAGCAGTACTTC. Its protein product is CASSQDWAADTYEQYF.

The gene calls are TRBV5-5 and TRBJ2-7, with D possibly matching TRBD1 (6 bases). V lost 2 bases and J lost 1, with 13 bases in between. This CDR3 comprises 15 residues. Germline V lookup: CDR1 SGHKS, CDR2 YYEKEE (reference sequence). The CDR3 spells CASSFVDSNSYEQYF. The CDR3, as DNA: TGTGCCAGCAGCTTCGTGGACAGTAATTCCTACGAGCAGTACTTC.

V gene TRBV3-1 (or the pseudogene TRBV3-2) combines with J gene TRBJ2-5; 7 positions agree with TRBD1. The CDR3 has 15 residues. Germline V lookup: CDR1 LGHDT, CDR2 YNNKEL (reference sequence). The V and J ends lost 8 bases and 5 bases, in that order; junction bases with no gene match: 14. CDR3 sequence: CASSRQTGDDETQYF. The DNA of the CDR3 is TGTGCCAGCTCACGACAAACAGGGGATGATGAGACCCAGTACTTC.

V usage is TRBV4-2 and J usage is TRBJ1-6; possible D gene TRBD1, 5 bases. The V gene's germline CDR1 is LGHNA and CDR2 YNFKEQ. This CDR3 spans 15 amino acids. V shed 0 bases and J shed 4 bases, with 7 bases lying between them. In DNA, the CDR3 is TGTGCCAGCAGCCAAGAGGGGCAGTATAATTCACCCCTCCACTTT. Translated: CASSQEGQYNSPLHF.

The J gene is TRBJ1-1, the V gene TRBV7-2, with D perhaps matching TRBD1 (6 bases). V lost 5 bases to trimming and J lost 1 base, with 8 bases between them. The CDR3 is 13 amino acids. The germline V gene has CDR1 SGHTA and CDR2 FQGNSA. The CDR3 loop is CASSQGGNTEAFF. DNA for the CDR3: TGTGCCAGCAGCCAAGGGGGGAACACTGAAGCTTTCTTT.

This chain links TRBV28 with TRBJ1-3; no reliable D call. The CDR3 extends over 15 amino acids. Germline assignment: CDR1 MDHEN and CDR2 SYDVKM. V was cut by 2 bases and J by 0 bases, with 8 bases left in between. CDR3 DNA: TGTGCCAGCAGTTTAACCGAATTCTCTGGAAACACCATATATTTT. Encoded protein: CASSLTEFSGNTIYF. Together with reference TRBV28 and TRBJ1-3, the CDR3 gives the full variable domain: DVKVTQSSRYLVKRTGEKVFLECVQDMDHENMFWYRQDPGLGLRLIYFSYDVKMKEKGDIPEGYSVSREKKERFSLILESASTNQTSMYLCASSLTEFSGNTIYFGEGSWLTVV.

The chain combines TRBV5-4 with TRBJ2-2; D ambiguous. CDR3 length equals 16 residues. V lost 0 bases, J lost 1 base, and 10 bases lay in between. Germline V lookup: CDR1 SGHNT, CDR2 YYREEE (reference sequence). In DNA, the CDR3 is TGTGCCAGCAGCTTGGCCGGTAGTAGGAACACCGGGGAGCTGTTTTTT. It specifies CASSLAGSRNTGELFF.

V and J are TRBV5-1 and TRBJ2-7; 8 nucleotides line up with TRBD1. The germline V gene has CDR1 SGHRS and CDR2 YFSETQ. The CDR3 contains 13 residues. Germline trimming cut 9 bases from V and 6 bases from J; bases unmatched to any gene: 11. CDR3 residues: CATAPDRVGEQYF. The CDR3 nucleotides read TGCGCCACCGCACCGGACAGGGTTGGCGAGCAGTACTTC.

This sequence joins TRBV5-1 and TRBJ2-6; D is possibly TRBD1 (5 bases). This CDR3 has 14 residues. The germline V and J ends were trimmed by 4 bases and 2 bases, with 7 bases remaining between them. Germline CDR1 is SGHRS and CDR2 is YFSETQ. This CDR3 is CASSQGTGANVLTF. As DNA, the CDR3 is TGCGCCAGCAGCCAGGGAACTGGGGCCAACGTCCTGACTTTC. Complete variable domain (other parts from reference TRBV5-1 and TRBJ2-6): KAGVTQTPRYLIKTRGQQVTLSCSPISGHRSVSWYQQTPGQGLQFLFEYFSETQRNKGNFPGRFSGRQFSNSRSEMNVSTLELGDSALYLCASSQGTGANVLTFGAGSRLTVL.

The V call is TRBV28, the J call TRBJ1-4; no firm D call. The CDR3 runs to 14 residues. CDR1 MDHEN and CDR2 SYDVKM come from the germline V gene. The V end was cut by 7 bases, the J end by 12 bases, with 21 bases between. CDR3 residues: CASTTPGGNFELFF. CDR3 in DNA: TGTGCCAGCACGACTCCAGGAGGGAATTTTGAACTGTTTTTT.

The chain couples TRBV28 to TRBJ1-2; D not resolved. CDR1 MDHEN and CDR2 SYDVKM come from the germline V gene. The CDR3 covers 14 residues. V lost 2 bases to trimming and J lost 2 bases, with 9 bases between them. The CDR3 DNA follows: TGTGCCAGCAGTTTAAAGGGCGGGAACTATGGCTACACCTTC. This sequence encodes CASSLKGGNYGYTF.

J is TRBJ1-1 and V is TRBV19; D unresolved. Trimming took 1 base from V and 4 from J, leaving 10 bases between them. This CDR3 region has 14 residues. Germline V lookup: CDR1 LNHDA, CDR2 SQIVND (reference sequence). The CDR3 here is CASSIVVPGTEAFF. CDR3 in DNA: TGTGCCAGTAGTATAGTAGTCCCGGGCACTGAAGCTTTCTTT.